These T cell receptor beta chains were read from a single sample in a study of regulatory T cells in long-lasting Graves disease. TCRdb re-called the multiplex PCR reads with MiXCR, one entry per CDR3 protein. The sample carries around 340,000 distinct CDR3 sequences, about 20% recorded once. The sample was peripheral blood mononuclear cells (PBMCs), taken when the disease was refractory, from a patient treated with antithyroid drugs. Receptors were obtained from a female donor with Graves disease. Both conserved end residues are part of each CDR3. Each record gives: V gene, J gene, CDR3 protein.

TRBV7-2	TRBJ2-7	CASRSSGGAYEQYF
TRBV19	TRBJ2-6	CASSIVGLFSGANVLTF
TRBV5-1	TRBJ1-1	CASSLGQTTEAFF
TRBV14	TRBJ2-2	CASSQEGDRGRAGELFF
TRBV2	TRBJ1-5	CASNRGGNQPQHF
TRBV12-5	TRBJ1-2	CASGLGMDLGDGYTF
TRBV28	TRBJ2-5	CASNHLTSGREETQYF
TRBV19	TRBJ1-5	CASSMEWGPQPQHF
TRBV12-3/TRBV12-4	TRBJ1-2	CASSTGGTPYGYTF
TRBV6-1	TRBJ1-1	CASSKTGYMNTEAFF
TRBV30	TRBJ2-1	CAWTELNEQFF
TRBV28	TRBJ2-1	CASSPNTGHPDGMSEQFF
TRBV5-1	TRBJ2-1	CASSPGTSGFNEQFF
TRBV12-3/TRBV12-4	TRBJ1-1	CASSKRTEAFF
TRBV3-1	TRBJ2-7	CASSQDAHRYEQYF
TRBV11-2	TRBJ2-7	CASGSDGPYEQYF
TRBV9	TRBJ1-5	CASSVGAYSNQPQHF
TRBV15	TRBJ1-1	CATSRDLNPRGAFF
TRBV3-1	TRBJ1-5	CASSQMVVDQPQHF
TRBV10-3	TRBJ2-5	CAISNSWGSGETQYF
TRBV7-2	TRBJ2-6	CASSLRQVPSSGANVLTF
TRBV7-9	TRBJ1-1	CASSHVPGQGTNTEAFF
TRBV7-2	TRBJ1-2	CASSFGTGGYGYTF
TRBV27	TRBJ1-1	CASSYKPYTEAFF
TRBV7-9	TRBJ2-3	CASSLRQAADTQYF
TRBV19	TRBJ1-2	CASSPDREVSLSTFGYTF
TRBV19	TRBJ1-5	CASDPLLNSNQPQHF
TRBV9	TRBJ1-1	CASSVGKRTEAFF
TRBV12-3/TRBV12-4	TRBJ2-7	CASSLAEAYEQYF
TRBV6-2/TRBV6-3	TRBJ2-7	CASKFSGSYEQYF
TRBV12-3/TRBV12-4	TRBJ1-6	CASSTRDNSPLHF
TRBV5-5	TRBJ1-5	CASSLLGLNVNQPQHF
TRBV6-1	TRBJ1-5	CASGALPGNQPQHF
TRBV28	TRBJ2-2	CATKTGYTGELFF
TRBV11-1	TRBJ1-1	CASSLSGVRTEAFF
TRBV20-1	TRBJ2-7	CSARIDRAYEQYF
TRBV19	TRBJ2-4	CASSIGGTSKNIQYF
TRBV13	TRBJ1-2	CASSLVSRGGGYTF
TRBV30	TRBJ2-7	CAWSVLYEQYF
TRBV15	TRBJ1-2	CATSRDRVSVYGYTF
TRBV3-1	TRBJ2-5	CASSPPGRAETQYF